The present TCR beta chain was sequenced within a study of OX40 agonist ivuxolimab in advanced cancers. Study at large: Dosing consisted of intravenous ivuxolimab at 0.01 to 10 mg/kg every 2 weeks.

V lost 2 bases and J lost 9, with 8 bases in between. Germline assignment: CDR1 SGHTA and CDR2 FQGNSA. The CDR3 is made up of 13 amino acids. Prior autoimmune disease or systemic immunosuppression barred patients. Produced via immunoSEQ multiplex PCR; TCRdb's table is partial and in-frame only. This repertoire shows roughly 60,000 clones, about 88% found once; its top ten account for roughly 1.9%. V is TRBV7-2 and J is TRBJ1-6; D not resolved. The sample in question was CD4+ or CD8+ T cells sorted from blood, obtained in a trial of the OX40 agonist ivuxolimab. The source of this sequence is an adult with an advanced solid tumor such as melanoma, head and neck, liver or kidney cancer. The CDR3 spells CASSLLTASPLHF. CDR3 sequence (DNA): TGTGCCAGCAGCTTACTTACGGCTTCACCCCTCCACTTT.